The clone carrying this TCR beta chain occurred many times. The antigen remains unidentified. With 4 bases clipped from V and 5 bases from J, the junction kept 12 bases outside the gene matches. Germline V CDR1 and CDR2: SQVTM, ANQGSEA. CDR3 length equals 15 residues. This sample is drawn from a study of human T cells and chemical hapten exposure. Study overall: Enrolled patients were predominantly female and had alopecia areata, totalis or universalis.

Time point of the sample: patch test 2, 6 weeks after DPC sensitization. Described treatment: therapeutic diphenylcyclopropenone sensitization with weekly scalp DPC. Ahead of each patch test application, blood was drawn. Each CDR3 protein is one row after TCRdb ran MiXCR on the RACE reads. There are hundreds of thousands of distinct CDR3 sequences in the sample; more than 5% occur only once, and 4.5% to 6% lies in the top ten. General observations from the study: In the PT1 data, expanded TCR counts showed a positive correlation with patch test score. Controls formed significantly fewer large CDR3 similarity clusters than expanded TCRs did.

This sequence originates from a woman aged 18-29 years with alopecia areata. Some clones in this sample may be carry-over from other donors' samples. The source material was whole blood, sampled in connection with sensitization to the hapten diphenylcyclopropenone (DPC). The chain uses TRBV29-1 and TRBJ1-1, with 8 positions matching TRBD1. CDR3 residues: CSVVRQGAGETEAFF. The CDR3 DNA reads as TGCAGCGTTGTACGGCAGGGGGCCGGTGAGACTGAAGCTTTCTTT.